Below are 6 T cell receptor beta chains sequenced from a single sample in a study of cytomegalovirus exposure and HLA in healthy donors. Both 60 Vbeta primers and 13 Jbeta primers went into the PCR. The data were produced by immunoSEQ multiplex PCR, yet TCRdb's version contains in-frame clones alone and is incomplete. The data hold tens of thousands of clones, with roughly 80% observed a single time. The sample was PBMCs. The receptor set was obtained from a woman aged 40 to 55 in good health and CMV-seropositive.

This rearrangement joins TRBV9 to TRBJ1-3, with 7 bases lining up with TRBD1. V was clipped by 3 bases and J by 2 bases; unmatched bases: 2. This CDR3 region has 14 residues. In germline, CDR1 is SGDLS, CDR2 YYNGEE. For the CDR3, the DNA is TGTGCCAGCAGCGCGACAGGGCCTGGAAACACCATATATTTT. This codes for CASSATGPGNTIYF.

The J gene is TRBJ2-7, the V gene TRBV10-3; 7 bases align to TRBD2. The CDR3 has 18 residues. Germline lookup yields CDR1 ENHRY and CDR2 SYGVKD. The junction had 18 bases not matched to a gene; V was cut back by 4 bases and J by 3 bases. CDR3 loop: CAISVRLARTTKDYEQYF. The DNA for the CDR3 is TGTGCCATCAGTGTAAGACTAGCTCGGACAACTAAGGACTACGAGCAGTACTTC.

This clone was seen a single time. The V and J genes are TRBV19 and TRBJ1-2; TRBD1 agrees at 12 bases. Per germline, CDR1 LNHDA and CDR2 SQIVND (reference sequence). V was pared by 8 bases and J by 7 bases, with 8 bases of the junction left unmatched. This CDR3 contains 14 residues. The CDR3 nucleotides are TGTGCCAGTGGAAGGGACAGGGGGCAAGCTGGCTACACCTTC. Protein sequence: CASGRDRGQAGYTF.

The rearrangement joins TRBV27 to TRBJ2-7; tentatively, D is TRBD2 (6 bases). The CDR3 sequence is 15 residues long. The germline V and J ends were trimmed by 6 bases and 3 bases, with 18 bases remaining between them. Germline V lookup: CDR1 MNHEY, CDR2 SMNVEV (reference sequence). CDR3 region: CASRDSSEAHYEQYF. In DNA, the CDR3 is TGTGCCAGCAGGGATTCTAGCGAGGCACACTACGAGCAGTACTTC.

CDR3 in amino acids: CASELLGELFF. CDR3 DNA sequence: TGTGCCTCTGAGTTGTTGGGGGAGCTGTTTTTT. The rearrangement links TRBV25-1 to TRBJ2-2; D gene uncertain. CDR1 MGHDK and CDR2 SYGVNS come from the germline V gene. The CDR3 consists of 11 residues. V was shortened by 11 bases and J by 8 bases, with 12 bases between the two germline ends.

V gene TRBV6-5 combines with J gene TRBJ2-7, with TRBD2 identical over 7 bases. The CDR3 loop spans 13 amino acids. J gave up 2 bases and V 5 bases, and 3 bases lay outside the gene matches. Germline V gene sequence: CDR1 MNHEY, CDR2 SVGAGI. The CDR3 DNA is TGTGCCAGCAGTCCCGGGGGGACCTACGAGCAGTACTTC. Protein: CASSPGGTYEQYF.